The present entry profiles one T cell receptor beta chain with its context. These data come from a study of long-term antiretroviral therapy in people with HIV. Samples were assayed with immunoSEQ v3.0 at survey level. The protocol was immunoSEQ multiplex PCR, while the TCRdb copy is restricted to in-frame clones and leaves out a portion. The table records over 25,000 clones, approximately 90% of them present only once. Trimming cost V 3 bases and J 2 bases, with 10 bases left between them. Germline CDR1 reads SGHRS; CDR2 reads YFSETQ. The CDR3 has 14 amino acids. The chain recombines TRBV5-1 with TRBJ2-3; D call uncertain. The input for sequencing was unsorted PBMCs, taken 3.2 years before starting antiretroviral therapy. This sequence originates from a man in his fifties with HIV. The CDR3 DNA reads TGCGCCAGCAGCTCCGAGCCCATCACAGATACGCAGTATTTT. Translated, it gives CASSSEPITDTQYF.